This is a list of T cell receptor beta chains from one sample in a study of CD8 T cells in Susac syndrome. TCRdb independently ran MiXCR on the immunoSEQ multiplex PCR reads; one entry per CDR3 protein. The sample carries about 120,000 distinct CDR3 sequences, about nine tenths recorded once. The material sequenced was CD4+ T cells from PBMCs. The origin of the receptors is a human donor in good health. Each CDR3 is given with its conserved first and last residue. The D gene is left open where the match is weak. Clone size is shown for a subset of rows, as once, few, many or a class of expanded clone.

d_gene: .; j_gene: TRBJ2-2; v_gene: TRBV19; abundance: once; CDR3aa: CASIVAGGTGELFF; CDR3nt: TGTGCCAGCATCGTGGCAGGCGGTACCGGGGAGCTGTTTTTT
d_gene: .; j_gene: TRBJ1-2; v_gene: TRBV9; abundance: .; CDR3aa: CASSGGMGGQPYGYTF; CDR3nt: TGTGCCAGCAGCGGGGGAATGGGGGGGCAGCCCTATGGCTACACCTTC
d_gene: .; j_gene: TRBJ2-2; v_gene: TRBV5-1; abundance: .; CDR3aa: CASSLEAGELFF; CDR3nt: TGCGCCAGCAGCTTGGAGGCCGGGGAGCTGTTTTTT
d_gene: TRBD2; j_gene: TRBJ2-1; v_gene: TRBV5-4; abundance: .; CDR3aa: CASSVAGGDHNEQFF; CDR3nt: TGTGCCAGCAGCGTAGCGGGAGGGGACCACAATGAGCAGTTCTTC
d_gene: TRBD2; j_gene: TRBJ2-2; v_gene: TRBV19; abundance: once; CDR3aa: CASNLSGGNTGELFF; CDR3nt: TGTGCCAGTAACCTTAGCGGGGGGAACACCGGGGAGCTGTTTTTT
d_gene: TRBD2; j_gene: TRBJ2-1; v_gene: TRBV29-1; abundance: .; CDR3aa: CSGRTSGEMNEQFF; CDR3nt: TGCAGCGGCCGGACTAGCGGGGAAATGAATGAGCAGTTCTTC
d_gene: TRBD1; j_gene: TRBJ2-4; v_gene: TRBV2; abundance: .; CDR3aa: CASSPGTAKNIQYF; CDR3nt: TGTGCCAGCAGTCCCGGGACAGCGAAAAACATTCAGTACTTC
d_gene: .; j_gene: TRBJ1-1; v_gene: TRBV20-1; abundance: few; CDR3aa: CSARSSGRIQNAEAFF; CDR3nt: TGCAGTGCTAGGTCCTCCGGACGGATCCAAAACGCTGAGGCTTTCTTT
d_gene: .; j_gene: TRBJ2-7; v_gene: TRBV20-1; abundance: .; CDR3aa: CSASPLSYEQYF; CDR3nt: TGCAGTGCTAGTCCGTTGTCCTACGAGCAGTACTTC
d_gene: TRBD2; j_gene: TRBJ2-1; v_gene: TRBV9; abundance: .; CDR3aa: CASSGGLLAGGLSGEQFF; CDR3nt: TGTGCCAGCAGCGGGGGCTTACTAGCGGGGGGACTCTCTGGTGAGCAGTTCTTC
d_gene: .; j_gene: TRBJ1-4; v_gene: TRBV20-1; abundance: .; CDR3aa: CSARASRAYEKLFF; CDR3nt: TGCAGTGCTAGGGCTTCTAGGGCCTACGAAAAACTGTTTTTT
d_gene: .; j_gene: TRBJ2-2; v_gene: TRBV27; abundance: .; CDR3aa: CASKGDKRTGELFF; CDR3nt: TGTGCCAGCAAGGGGGATAAACGAACCGGGGAGCTGTTTTTT
d_gene: TRBD2; j_gene: TRBJ2-3; v_gene: TRBV11-2; abundance: .; CDR3aa: CASSARLAGPTDTQYF; CDR3nt: TGTGCCAGCAGCGCCCGACTAGCGGGACCCACAGATACGCAGTATTTT
d_gene: .; j_gene: TRBJ1-1; v_gene: TRBV19; abundance: .; CDR3aa: CASSRNSNTEAFF; CDR3nt: TGTGCCAGTAGTAGGAATTCTAACACTGAAGCTTTCTTT
d_gene: .; j_gene: TRBJ1-2; v_gene: TRBV29-1; abundance: .; CDR3aa: CSVDQLSYGYTF; CDR3nt: TGCAGCGTTGACCAATTGAGCTATGGCTACACCTTC
d_gene: TRBD2; j_gene: TRBJ2-7; v_gene: TRBV7-2; abundance: .; CDR3aa: CASSRLAVYEQYF; CDR3nt: TGTGCCAGCAGCAGACTAGCGGTTTACGAGCAGTACTTC
d_gene: .; j_gene: TRBJ1-1; v_gene: TRBV7-6; abundance: .; CDR3aa: CASSRLGREKSVPGAEAFF; CDR3nt: TGTGCCAGCAGCCGTTTAGGTCGGGAAAAGAGCGTTCCGGGGGCTGAAGCTTTCTTT
d_gene: TRBD1; j_gene: TRBJ2-7; v_gene: TRBV6-2/TRBV6-3; abundance: .; CDR3aa: CAVQGQAYEQYF; CDR3nt: TGTGCCGTCCAGGGACAGGCCTACGAGCAGTACTTC
d_gene: .; j_gene: TRBJ1-1; v_gene: TRBV4-2; abundance: .; CDR3aa: CASSQDEGSEAFF; CDR3nt: TGTGCCAGCAGCCAAGATGAGGGGTCTGAAGCTTTCTTT
d_gene: TRBD1; j_gene: TRBJ2-1; v_gene: TRBV5-1; abundance: .; CDR3aa: CASSLEGGRVDEQFF; CDR3nt: TGCGCCAGCAGCTTGGAAGGGGGCAGGGTGGATGAGCAGTTCTTC
d_gene: TRBD1; j_gene: TRBJ1-2; v_gene: TRBV7-2; abundance: .; CDR3aa: CASSFKTGLGKGYTF; CDR3nt: TGTGCCAGCAGCTTTAAGACAGGGCTGGGTAAGGGCTACACCTTC
d_gene: .; j_gene: TRBJ1-4; v_gene: TRBV5-1; abundance: .; CDR3aa: CASSAAGSTNEKLFF; CDR3nt: TGCGCCAGCAGCGCCGCCGGGTCAACTAATGAAAAACTGTTTTTT
d_gene: .; j_gene: TRBJ2-7; v_gene: TRBV5-6; abundance: .; CDR3aa: CASSRSYNEQYF; CDR3nt: TGTGCCAGCAGCCGATCGTACAACGAGCAGTACTTC
d_gene: TRBD2; j_gene: TRBJ2-3; v_gene: TRBV3-1; abundance: .; CDR3aa: CASSQPSGGVDTQYF; CDR3nt: TGTGCCAGCAGCCAACCTAGCGGGGGGGTAGATACGCAGTATTTT
d_gene: .; j_gene: TRBJ1-2; v_gene: TRBV29-1; abundance: .; CDR3aa: CSVEPRAGYGYTF; CDR3nt: TGCAGCGTTGAGCCAAGGGCTGGTTATGGCTACACCTTC
d_gene: .; j_gene: TRBJ2-7; v_gene: TRBV5-4; abundance: .; CDR3aa: CASSLDDRTSPYEQYF; CDR3nt: TGTGCCAGCAGCTTGGATGACCGGACGAGTCCCTACGAGCAGTACTTC
d_gene: TRBD1; j_gene: TRBJ2-6; v_gene: TRBV5-4; abundance: .; CDR3aa: CASSLGQGRSGANVLTF; CDR3nt: TGTGCCAGCAGCCTGGGACAGGGTCGATCTGGGGCCAACGTCCTGACTTTC
d_gene: TRBD1; j_gene: TRBJ2-1; v_gene: TRBV7-3; abundance: once; CDR3aa: CASSSAGTGGINEQFF; CDR3nt: TGTGCCAGCAGCTCGGCCGGGACAGGGGGGATCAATGAGCAGTTCTTC
d_gene: .; j_gene: TRBJ2-7; v_gene: TRBV5-4; abundance: .; CDR3aa: CASSFGDSYEQYF; CDR3nt: TGTGCCAGCAGCTTCGGGGACTCCTACGAGCAGTACTTC
d_gene: .; j_gene: TRBJ2-3; v_gene: TRBV5-6; abundance: once; CDR3aa: CASSLIRDGDTQYF; CDR3nt: TGTGCCAGCAGCTTGATTCGGGACGGGGATACGCAGTATTTT
d_gene: .; j_gene: TRBJ2-5; v_gene: TRBV4-1; abundance: .; CDR3aa: CASSQGPAGRGEETQYF; CDR3nt: TGCGCCAGCAGCCAGGGGCCCGCGGGCCGGGGAGAGGAGACCCAGTACTTC
d_gene: TRBD1; j_gene: TRBJ1-4; v_gene: TRBV12-3/TRBV12-4; abundance: .; CDR3aa: CASSDTGEANEKLFF; CDR3nt: TGTGCCAGCAGTGATACAGGGGAAGCTAATGAAAAACTGTTTTTT
d_gene: .; j_gene: TRBJ1-2; v_gene: TRBV10-3; abundance: .; CDR3aa: CAISESQGLGYGYTF; CDR3nt: TGTGCCATCAGTGAGTCACAGGGTTTGGGCTATGGCTACACCTTC
d_gene: .; j_gene: TRBJ2-7; v_gene: TRBV7-2; abundance: once; CDR3aa: CASTLGYEQYF; CDR3nt: TGTGCCAGCACCCTAGGCTACGAGCAGTACTTC
d_gene: .; j_gene: TRBJ2-6; v_gene: TRBV2; abundance: .; CDR3aa: CASSAHALGANVLTF; CDR3nt: TGTGCCAGCAGTGCACACGCTCTGGGGGCCAACGTCCTGACTTTC
d_gene: .; j_gene: TRBJ1-1; v_gene: TRBV2; abundance: .; CDR3aa: CASRGGASRGAFF; CDR3nt: TGTGCCAGCAGAGGGGGGGCCTCGCGGGGAGCTTTCTTT
d_gene: .; j_gene: TRBJ1-1; v_gene: TRBV3-1; abundance: .; CDR3aa: CASSQEGGFGTEAFF; CDR3nt: TGTGCCAGCAGCCAAGAGGGAGGGTTTGGCACTGAAGCTTTCTTT
d_gene: .; j_gene: TRBJ1-1; v_gene: TRBV29-1; abundance: .; CDR3aa: CSPLEGLNTEAFF; CDR3nt: TGCAGCCCCCTCGAGGGCTTGAACACTGAAGCTTTCTTT
d_gene: .; j_gene: TRBJ1-5; v_gene: TRBV12-3/TRBV12-4; abundance: .; CDR3aa: CASSEGWGQPQHF; CDR3nt: TGTGCCAGCAGTGAGGGTTGGGGCCAGCCCCAGCATTTT
d_gene: .; j_gene: TRBJ2-7; v_gene: TRBV25-1; abundance: .; CDR3aa: CASSPYPGSGSYEQYF; CDR3nt: TGTGCCAGCAGTCCCTACCCCGGGTCAGGCTCCTACGAGCAGTACTTC